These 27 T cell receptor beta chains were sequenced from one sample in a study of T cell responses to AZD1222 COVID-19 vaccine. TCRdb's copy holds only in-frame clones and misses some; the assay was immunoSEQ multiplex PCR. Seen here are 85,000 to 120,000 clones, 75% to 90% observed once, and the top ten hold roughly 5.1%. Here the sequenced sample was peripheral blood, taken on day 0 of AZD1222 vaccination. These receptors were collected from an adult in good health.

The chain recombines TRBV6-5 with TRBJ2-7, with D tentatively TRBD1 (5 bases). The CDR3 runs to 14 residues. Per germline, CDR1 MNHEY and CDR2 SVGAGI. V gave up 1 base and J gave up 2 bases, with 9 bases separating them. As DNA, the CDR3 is TGTGCCAGCAGTTACTTGACAGCAACCTACGAGCAGTACTTC. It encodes CASSYLTATYEQYF.

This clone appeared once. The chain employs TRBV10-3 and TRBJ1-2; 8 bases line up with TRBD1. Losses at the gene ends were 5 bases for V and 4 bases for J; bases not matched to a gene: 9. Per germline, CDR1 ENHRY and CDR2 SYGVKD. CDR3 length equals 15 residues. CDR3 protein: CAISRSTGGGYGYTF. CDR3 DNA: TGTGCCATCAGTAGAAGTACAGGGGGTGGCTATGGCTACACCTTC.

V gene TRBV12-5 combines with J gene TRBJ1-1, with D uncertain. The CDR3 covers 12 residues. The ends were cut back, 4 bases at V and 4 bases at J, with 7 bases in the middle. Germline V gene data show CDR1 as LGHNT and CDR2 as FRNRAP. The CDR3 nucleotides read TGTGCTAGTGGTTCGGACGTCACTGAAGCTTTCTTT. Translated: CASGSDVTEAFF.

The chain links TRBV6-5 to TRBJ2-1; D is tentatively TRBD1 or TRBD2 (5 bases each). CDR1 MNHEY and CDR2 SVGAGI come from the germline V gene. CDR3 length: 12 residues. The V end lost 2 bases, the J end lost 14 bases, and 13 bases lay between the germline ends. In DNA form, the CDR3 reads TGTGCCAGCAGTTACGGCCCGGGGCGCAAGTTCTTC. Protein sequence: CASSYGPGRKFF.

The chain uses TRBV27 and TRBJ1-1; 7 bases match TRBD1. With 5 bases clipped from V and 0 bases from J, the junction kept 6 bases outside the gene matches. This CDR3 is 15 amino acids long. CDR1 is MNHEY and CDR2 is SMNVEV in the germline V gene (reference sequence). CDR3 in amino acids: CASSPGTDMNTEAFF. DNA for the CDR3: TGTGCCAGCAGTCCGGGGACAGATATGAACACTGAAGCTTTCTTT.

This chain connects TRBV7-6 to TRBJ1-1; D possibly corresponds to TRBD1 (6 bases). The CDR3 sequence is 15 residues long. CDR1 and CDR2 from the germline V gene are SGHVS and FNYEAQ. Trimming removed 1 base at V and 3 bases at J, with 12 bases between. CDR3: CASSLGGGGDTEAFF. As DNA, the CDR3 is TGTGCCAGCAGCTTAGGAGGGGGGGGAGACACTGAAGCTTTCTTT.

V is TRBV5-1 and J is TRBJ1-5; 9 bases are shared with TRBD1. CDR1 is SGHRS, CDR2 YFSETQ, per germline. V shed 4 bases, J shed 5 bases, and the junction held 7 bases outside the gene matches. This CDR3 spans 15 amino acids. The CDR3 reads CASSAGQGTDQPQHF. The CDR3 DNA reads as TGCGCCAGCAGCGCGGGACAGGGAACAGATCAGCCCCAGCATTTT.

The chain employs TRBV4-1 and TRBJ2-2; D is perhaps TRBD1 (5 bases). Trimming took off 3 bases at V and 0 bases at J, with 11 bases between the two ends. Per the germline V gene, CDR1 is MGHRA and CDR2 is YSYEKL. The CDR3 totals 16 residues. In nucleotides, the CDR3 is TGCGCCAGCAGCCACACCGGACAACCGAACACCGGGGAGCTGTTTTTT. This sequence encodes CASSHTGQPNTGELFF.

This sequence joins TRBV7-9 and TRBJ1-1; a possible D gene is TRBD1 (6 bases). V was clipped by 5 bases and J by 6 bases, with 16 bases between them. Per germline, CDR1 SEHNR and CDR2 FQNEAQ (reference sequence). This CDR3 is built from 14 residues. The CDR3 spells CASSKRGGGPEAFF. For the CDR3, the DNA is TGTGCCAGCAGCAAAAGGGGGGGAGGTCCTGAAGCTTTCTTT. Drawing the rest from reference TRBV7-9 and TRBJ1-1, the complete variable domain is DTGVSQNPRHKITKRGQNVTFRCDPISEHNRLYWYRQTLGQGPEFLTYFQNEAQLEKSRLLSDRFSAERPKGSFSTLEIQRTEQGDSAMYLCASSKRGGGPEAFFGQGTRLTVV.

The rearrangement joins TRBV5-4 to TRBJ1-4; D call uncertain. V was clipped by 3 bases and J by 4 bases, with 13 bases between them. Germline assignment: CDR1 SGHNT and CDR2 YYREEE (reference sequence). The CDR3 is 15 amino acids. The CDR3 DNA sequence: TGTGCCAGCAGCTCCCGGACGGACGGTAATGAAAAACTGTTTTTT. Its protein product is CASSSRTDGNEKLFF.

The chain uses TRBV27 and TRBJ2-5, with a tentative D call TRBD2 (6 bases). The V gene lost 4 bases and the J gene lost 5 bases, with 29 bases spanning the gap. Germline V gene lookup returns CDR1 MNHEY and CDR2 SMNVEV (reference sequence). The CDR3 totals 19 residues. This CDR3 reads CASSSGAWGSSGGRETQYF. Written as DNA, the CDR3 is TGTGCCAGCAGTTCCGGGGCCTGGGGAAGCAGCGGAGGGAGGGAGACCCAGTACTTC.

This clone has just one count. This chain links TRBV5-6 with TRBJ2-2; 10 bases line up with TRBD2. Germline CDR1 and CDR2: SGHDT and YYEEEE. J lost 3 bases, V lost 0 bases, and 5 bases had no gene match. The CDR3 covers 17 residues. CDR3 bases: TGTGCCAGCAGCTTGGCGCGGCTAGCGGGGGACACCGGGGAGCTGTTTTTT. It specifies CASSLARLAGDTGELFF. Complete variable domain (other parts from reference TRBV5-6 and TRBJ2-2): DAGVTQSPTHLIKTRGQQVTLRCSPKSGHDTVSWYQQALGQGPQFIFQYYEEEERQRGNFPDRFSGHQFPNYSSELNVNALLLGDSALYLCASSLARLAGDTGELFFGEGSRLTVL.

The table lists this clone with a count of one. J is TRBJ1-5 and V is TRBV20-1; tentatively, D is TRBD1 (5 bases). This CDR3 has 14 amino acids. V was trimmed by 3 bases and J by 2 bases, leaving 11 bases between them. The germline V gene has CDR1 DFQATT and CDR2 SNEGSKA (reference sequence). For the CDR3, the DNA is TGCAGTGCTAGTGACAGAAGGGGCAATCAGCCCCAGCATTTT. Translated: CSASDRRGNQPQHF.

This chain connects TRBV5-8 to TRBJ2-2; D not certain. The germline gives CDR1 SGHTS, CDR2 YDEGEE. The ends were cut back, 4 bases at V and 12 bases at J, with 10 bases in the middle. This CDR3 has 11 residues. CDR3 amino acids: CASSLEVKLFF. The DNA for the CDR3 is TGTGCCAGCAGCCTAGAGGTAAAGCTGTTTTTT.

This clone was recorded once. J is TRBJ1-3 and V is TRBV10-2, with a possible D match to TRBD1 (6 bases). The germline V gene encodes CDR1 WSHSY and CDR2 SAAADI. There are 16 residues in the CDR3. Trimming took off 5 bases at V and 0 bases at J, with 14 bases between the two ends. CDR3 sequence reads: CASSTYRDNSGNTIYF. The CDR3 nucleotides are TGCGCCAGCAGTACGTACCGGGACAACTCTGGAAACACCATATATTTT.

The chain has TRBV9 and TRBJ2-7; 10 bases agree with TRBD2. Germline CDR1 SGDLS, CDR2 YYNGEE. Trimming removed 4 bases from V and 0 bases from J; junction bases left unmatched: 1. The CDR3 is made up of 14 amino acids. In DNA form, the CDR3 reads TGTGCCAGCAGCCCTAGCGGGAGCTCCTACGAGCAGTACTTC. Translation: CASSPSGSSYEQYF.

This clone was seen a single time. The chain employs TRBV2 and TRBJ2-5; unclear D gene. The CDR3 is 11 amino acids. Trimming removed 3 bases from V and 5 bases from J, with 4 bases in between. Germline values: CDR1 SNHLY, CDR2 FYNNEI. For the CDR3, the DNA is TGTGCCAGCAGTGACGGGGAGACCCAGTACTTC. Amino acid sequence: CASSDGETQYF.

CDR3 DNA: TGCGCCAGCAGCCAACCTCTCGGACAGGAATCCTACGAGCAGTACTTC. Translation: CASSQPLGQESYEQYF. The V and J genes are TRBV4-1 and TRBJ2-7, with 7 nucleotides matching TRBD1. This CDR3 has 16 residues. V lost 2 bases and J lost 1; bases outside the gene matches: 8. Germline-derived CDR1 and CDR2 are MGHRA and YSYEKL.

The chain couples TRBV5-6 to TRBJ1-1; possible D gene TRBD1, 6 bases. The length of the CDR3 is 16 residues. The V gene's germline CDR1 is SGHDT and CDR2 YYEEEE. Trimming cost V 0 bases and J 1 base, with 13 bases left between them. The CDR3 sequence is CASSLALTGTNTEAFF. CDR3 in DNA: TGTGCCAGCAGCTTGGCACTTACAGGGACGAACACTGAAGCTTTCTTT.

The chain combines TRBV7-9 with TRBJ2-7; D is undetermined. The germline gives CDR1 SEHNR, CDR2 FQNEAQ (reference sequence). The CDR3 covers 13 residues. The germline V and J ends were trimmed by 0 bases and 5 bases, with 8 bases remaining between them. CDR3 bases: TGTGCCAGCAGCTTAGCCAATGAGGACGAGCAGTACTTC. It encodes CASSLANEDEQYF.

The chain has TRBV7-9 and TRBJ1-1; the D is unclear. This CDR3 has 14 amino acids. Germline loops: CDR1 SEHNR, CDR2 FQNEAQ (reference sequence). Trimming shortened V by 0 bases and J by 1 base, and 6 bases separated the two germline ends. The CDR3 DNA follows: TGTGCCAGCAGCTTAGCGGCCAGGAACACTGAAGCTTTCTTT. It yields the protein CASSLAARNTEAFF.

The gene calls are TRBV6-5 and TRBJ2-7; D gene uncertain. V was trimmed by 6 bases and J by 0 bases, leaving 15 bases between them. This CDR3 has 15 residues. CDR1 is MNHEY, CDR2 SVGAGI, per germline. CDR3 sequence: CASRDTQISSYEQYF. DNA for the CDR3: TGTGCCAGCAGGGATACTCAAATCAGCTCCTACGAGCAGTACTTC.

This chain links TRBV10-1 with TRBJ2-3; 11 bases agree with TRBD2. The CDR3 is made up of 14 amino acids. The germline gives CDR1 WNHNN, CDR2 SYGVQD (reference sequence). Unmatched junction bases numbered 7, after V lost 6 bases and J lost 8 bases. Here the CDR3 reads CASSLAGGGSTQYF. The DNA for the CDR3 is TGCGCCAGCAGCTTAGCGGGAGGGGGTTCTACGCAGTATTTT.

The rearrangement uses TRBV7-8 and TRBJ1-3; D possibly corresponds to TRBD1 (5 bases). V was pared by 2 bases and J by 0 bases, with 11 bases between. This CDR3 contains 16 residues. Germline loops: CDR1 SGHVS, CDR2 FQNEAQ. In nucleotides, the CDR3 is TGTGCCAGCAGCTTAACCTCAGGGACCTCTGGAAACACCATATATTTT. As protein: CASSLTSGTSGNTIYF. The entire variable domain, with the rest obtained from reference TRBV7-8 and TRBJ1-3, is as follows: GAGVSQSPRYKVAKRGQDVALRCDPISGHVSLFWYQQALGQGPEFLTYFQNEAQLDKSGLPSDRFFAERPEGSVSTLKIQRTQQEDSAVYLCASSLTSGTSGNTIYFGEGSWLTVV.

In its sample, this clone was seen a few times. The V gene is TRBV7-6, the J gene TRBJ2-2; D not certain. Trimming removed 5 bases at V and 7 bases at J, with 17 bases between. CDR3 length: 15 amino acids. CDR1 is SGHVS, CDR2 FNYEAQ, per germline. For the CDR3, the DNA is TGTGCCAGCAGCCGGCTCCCTCCACCGGGCGGGGAGCTGTTTTTT. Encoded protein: CASSRLPPPGGELFF.

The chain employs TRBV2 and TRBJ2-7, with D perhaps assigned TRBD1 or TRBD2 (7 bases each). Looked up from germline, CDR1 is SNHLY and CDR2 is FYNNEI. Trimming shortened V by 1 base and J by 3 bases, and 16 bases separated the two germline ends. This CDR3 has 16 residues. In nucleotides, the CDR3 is TGTGCCAGCAGTGAAGGACCCCCAGGGGGGGTCTACGAGCAGTACTTC. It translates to CASSEGPPGGVYEQYF.

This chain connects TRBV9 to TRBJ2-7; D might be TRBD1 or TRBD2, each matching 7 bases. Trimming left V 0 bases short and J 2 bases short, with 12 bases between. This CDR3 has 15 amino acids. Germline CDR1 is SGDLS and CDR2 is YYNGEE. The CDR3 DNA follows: TGTGCCAGCAGCGTAGGAAGCGGGACAGCCTACGAGCAGTACTTC. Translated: CASSVGSGTAYEQYF.